This note documents a single TCR beta chain sequence. Antigen unknown. This sample is part of a study of T cell repertoires in cytomegalovirus infection. Study-wide context: Indications of both CMV infection and matching HLA type were provided by public TCR beta signatures. Findings of the study overall: Using cumulative public TCR beta family frequency, the authors identified those who carried CMV together with the relevant HLA. HLA-C-restricted CMV-specific TCR beta clonotypes were dominant in the ex vivo response.

TCRdb processed the reads anew with MiXCR; each CDR3 protein has one entry. The sample holds some 700,000 distinct CDR3 sequences; about a third are singletons and the top ten take roughly 2.9%. Germline CDR1 and CDR2: SGHAT and FQNNGV. The V end was cut by 0 bases, the J end by 3 bases, with 9 bases between. This CDR3 region has 15 residues. This clonotype originated in a human donor in good health (CMV status not recorded). Some clones in this sample may be carry-over from other donors' samples. The sample taken for sequencing was PBMCs. This chain links TRBV11-2 with TRBJ1-5, with D possibly matching TRBD1 (5 bases). CDR3 bases: TGTGCCAGCAGCTTAGATTCGGGGCACAATCAGCCCCAGCATTTT. Residues: CASSLDSGHNQPQHF.